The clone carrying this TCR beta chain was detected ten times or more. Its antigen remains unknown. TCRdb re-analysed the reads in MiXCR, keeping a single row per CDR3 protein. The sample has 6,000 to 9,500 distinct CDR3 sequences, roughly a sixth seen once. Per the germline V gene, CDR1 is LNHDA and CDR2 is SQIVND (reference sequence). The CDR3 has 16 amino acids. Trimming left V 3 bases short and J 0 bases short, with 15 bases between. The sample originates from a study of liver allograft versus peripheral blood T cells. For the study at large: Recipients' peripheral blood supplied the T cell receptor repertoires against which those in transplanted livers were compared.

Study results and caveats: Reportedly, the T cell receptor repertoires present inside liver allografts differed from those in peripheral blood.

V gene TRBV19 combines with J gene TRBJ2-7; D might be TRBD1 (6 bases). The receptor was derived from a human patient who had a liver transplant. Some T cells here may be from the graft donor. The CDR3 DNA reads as TGTGCCAGTAGTATGGGGACAAGGTCGAGCTCCTACGAGCAGTACTTC. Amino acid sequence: CASSMGTRSSSYEQYF.